This is a list of T cell receptor beta chains from one sample in a study of PD-1 blockade in classical Hodgkin lymphoma. Assay used: immunoSEQ multiplex PCR; TCRdb lists only in-frame clones, some missing. Here the sample spans 60,000 or so clones, about nine tenths being singletons. Material: peripheral blood mononuclear cells (PBMCs), obtained at baseline. The receptors shown here come from a human donor with classical Hodgkin lymphoma. Both conserved end residues are part of each CDR3. Each record gives: clone size, J gene, V gene, D gene, CDR3 DNA, CDR3 protein. The D gene is left open where the match is weak. Clone size is given for some rows only: seen once, a few or many times, or a class if the clone is expanded.

>-|TRBJ2-7|TRBV11-2|-
TGTGCCAGCAGCTTAGAACTAGGGACTCGGACCTACGAGCAGTACTTC
CASSLELGTRTYEQYF
>-|TRBJ2-3|TRBV2|-
TGTGCCAGCAGTGAAAATACGCAGTATTTT
CASSENTQYF
>-|TRBJ2-2|TRBV11-3|-
TGTGCCAGCAGCTTAGGGGGCACCCACACCGGGGAGCTGTTTTTT
CASSLGGTHTGELFF
>once|TRBJ1-1|TRBV5-5|TRBD1
TGTGCCAGCAGCCCGGACAGGGACACTGAAGCTTTCTTT
CASSPDRDTEAFF
>-|TRBJ2-5|TRBV6-1|TRBD1
TGTGCCAGCAGTGAAGCGGGACAGGGGCCGAGAGGAGAGACCCAGTACTTC
CASSEAGQGPRGETQYF
>once|TRBJ1-5|TRBV7-9|TRBD1
TGTGCCAGCAGCCGGGGACAGATGGATCAGCCCCAGCATTTT
CASSRGQMDQPQHF
>-|TRBJ2-1|TRBV15|-
TGTGCCACCAGCAGCTTAGGCCCACACTTCCATGAGCAGTTCTTC
CATSSLGPHFHEQFF
>-|TRBJ2-7|TRBV27|TRBD1
TGTGCCAGCAGTCCATGGGACAGCGCTGTGGAGTACTTC
CASSPWDSAVEYF
>-|TRBJ1-2|TRBV11-2|TRBD1
TGTGCCAGCAGCCAGGGACAGTACTATGGCTACACCTTC
CASSQGQYYGYTF
>-|TRBJ1-1|TRBV4-1|-
TGCGCCAGCAGCCAAGCGGGACTAAACACTGAAGCTTTCTTT
CASSQAGLNTEAFF
>once|TRBJ2-1|TRBV11-2|-
TGTGCCAGCAGCTTAGCCCTAGGGGAGCAGTTCTTC
CASSLALGEQFF
>-|TRBJ2-7|TRBV19|-
TGTGCCAGTAGTTTGGGCAGCCCGGGAGAGCAGTACTTC
CASSLGSPGEQYF
>-|TRBJ2-4|TRBV28|-
TGTGCCAGCAGTTTAGCCAGATTAGCCAAAAACATTCAGTACTTC
CASSLARLAKNIQYF
>-|TRBJ2-2|TRBV29-1|-
TGCAGCGTGCAAACAACGAACACCGGGGAGCTGTTTTTT
CSVQTTNTGELFF
>once|TRBJ2-7|TRBV19|-
TGTGCCAGTAGTTGGGGAGTGGATAGCTCCTACGAGCAGTACTTC
CASSWGVDSSYEQYF